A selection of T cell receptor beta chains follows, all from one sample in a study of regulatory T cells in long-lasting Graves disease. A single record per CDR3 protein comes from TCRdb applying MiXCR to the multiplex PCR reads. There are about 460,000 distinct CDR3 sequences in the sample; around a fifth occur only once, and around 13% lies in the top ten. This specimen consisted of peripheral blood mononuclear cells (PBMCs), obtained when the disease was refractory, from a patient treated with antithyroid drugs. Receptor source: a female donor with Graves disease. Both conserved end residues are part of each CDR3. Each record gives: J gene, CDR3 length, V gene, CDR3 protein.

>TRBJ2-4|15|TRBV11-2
CASSLDTGEGNIQYF
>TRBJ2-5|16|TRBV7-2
CASTLGNGGPQETQYF
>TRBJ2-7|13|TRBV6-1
CASSRDRGHEQYF
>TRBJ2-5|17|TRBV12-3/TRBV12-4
CASSLAVAADQQETQYF
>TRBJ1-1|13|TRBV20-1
CSAPGWGIAEAFF
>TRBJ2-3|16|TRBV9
CASSPPGLAGQDTQYF
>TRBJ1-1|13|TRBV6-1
CASTRKMNTEAFF
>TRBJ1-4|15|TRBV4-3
CASSQVNLSNEKLFF
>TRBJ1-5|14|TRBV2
CASSDGTRNQPQHF
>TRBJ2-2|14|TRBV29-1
CSVRGFGGSGELFF
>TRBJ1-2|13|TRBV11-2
CASSSVGAYGYTF
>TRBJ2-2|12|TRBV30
CAWTSGRGELFF
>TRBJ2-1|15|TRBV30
CAFHRRTSGYNEQFF
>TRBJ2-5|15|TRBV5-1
CASSGTSLFGETQYF
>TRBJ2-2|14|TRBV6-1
CASSDRQGTGELFF
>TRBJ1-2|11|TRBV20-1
CSAIGKDGYTF
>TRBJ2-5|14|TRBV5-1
CASSLSGAGETQYF
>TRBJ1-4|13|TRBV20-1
CSALAREGEKLFF
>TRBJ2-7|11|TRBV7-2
CASSRTYEQYF
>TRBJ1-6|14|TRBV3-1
CASRKQEAISPLHF
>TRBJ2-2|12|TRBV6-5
CASSYSAGELFF
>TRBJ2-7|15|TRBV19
CASSSPRDGEYEQYF
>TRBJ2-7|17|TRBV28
CASSGPGSGYLSYEQYF
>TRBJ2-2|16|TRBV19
CASTSPGRGNTGELFF
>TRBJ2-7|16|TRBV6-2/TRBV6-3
CASSYPTPGGSYEQYF
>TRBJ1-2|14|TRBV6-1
CASSRAGTFYGYTF
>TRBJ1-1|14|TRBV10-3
CAISEPGMNTEAFF
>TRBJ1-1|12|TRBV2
CASSEFLLEAFF
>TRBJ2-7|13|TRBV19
CASSLYRAARQYF